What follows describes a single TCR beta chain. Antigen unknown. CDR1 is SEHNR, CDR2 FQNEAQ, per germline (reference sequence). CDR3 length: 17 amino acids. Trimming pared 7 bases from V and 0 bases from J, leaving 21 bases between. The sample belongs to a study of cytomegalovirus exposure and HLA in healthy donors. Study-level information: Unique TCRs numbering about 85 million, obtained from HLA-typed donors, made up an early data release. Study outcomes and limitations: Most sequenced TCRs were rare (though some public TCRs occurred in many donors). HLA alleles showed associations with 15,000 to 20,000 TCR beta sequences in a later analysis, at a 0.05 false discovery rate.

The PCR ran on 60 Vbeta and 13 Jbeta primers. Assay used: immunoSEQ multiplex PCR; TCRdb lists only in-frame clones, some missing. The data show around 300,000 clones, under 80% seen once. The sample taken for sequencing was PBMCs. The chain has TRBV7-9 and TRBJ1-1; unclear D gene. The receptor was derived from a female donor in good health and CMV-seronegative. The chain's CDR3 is CASTGREGGNMNTEAFF. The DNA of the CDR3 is TGTGCCAGCACCGGGCGGGAGGGCGGTAACATGAACACTGAAGCTTTCTTT.